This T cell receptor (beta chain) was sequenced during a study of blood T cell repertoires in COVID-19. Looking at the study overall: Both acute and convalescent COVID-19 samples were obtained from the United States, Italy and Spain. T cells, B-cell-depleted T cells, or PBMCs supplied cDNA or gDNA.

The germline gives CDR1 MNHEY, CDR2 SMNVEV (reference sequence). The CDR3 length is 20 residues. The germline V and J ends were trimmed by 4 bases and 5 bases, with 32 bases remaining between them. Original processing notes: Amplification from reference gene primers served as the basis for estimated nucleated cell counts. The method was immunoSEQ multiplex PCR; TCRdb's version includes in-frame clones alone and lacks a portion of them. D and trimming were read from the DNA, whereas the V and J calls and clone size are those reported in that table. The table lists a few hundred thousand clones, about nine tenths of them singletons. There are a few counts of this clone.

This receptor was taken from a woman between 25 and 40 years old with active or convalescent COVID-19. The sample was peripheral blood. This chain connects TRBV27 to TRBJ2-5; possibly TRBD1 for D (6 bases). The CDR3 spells CASSSTSGTIYPLRGETQYF. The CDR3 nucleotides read TGTGCCAGCAGTTCAACTTCCGGGACGATATATCCCTTGAGGGGGGAGACCCAGTACTTC.